The 22 T cell receptor beta chains presented below share a single source sample, sequenced in a study of blood T cell repertoires in COVID-19. Clones were read by immunoSEQ multiplex PCR, and TCRdb kept only the in-frame ones, dropping some. The sample includes fewer than 450,000 clones, 90% seen only once; the top ten take 0.6%. Sequenced sample: PBMCs or T cells enriched from blood (not recorded which). These receptors were obtained from a man between 18 and 35 years old who had recovered from COVID-19.

The chain recombines TRBV2 with TRBJ1-2; weak D call: TRBD1 (6 bases). Germline-derived CDR1 and CDR2 are SNHLY and FYNNEI. The length of the CDR3 is 15 residues. Trimming left V 8 bases short and J 4 bases short, with 20 bases between. CDR3 in amino acids: CASRGRRGAIYGYTF. The CDR3 DNA follows: TGTGCCAGCCGAGGGAGGCGGGGGGCTATCTATGGCTACACCTTC.

The chain uses TRBV6-6 and TRBJ2-7; no definite D call. V was pared by 5 bases and J by 9 bases, with 14 bases between. Germline lookup yields CDR1 MNHNY and CDR2 SVGAGI (reference sequence). CDR3 length equals 12 residues. The CDR3 sequence: CASSGYGTGQYF. The CDR3 region has the DNA TGTGCCAGCAGTGGTTACGGCACGGGGCAGTACTTC.

Only one count was recorded for this clone. The chain is built from TRBV3-1 (or the pseudogene TRBV3-2) and TRBJ1-1; D is possibly TRBD1 (5 bases). The CDR3 runs 15 residues. Germline assignment: CDR1 LGHDT and CDR2 YNNKEL (reference sequence). Trimming removed 4 bases from V and 0 bases from J, with 12 bases in between. The CDR3: CASSPTVNMNTEAFF. In DNA, the CDR3 is TGTGCCAGCAGCCCGACAGTGAATATGAACACTGAAGCTTTCTTT.

The chain combines TRBV9 with TRBJ1-1; 8 bases line up with TRBD1. The CDR3 is 15 residues long. From germline, CDR1 is SGDLS and CDR2 YYNGEE. J was trimmed by 4 bases and V by 3 bases; bases with no gene match: 8. Written as DNA, the CDR3 is TGTGCCAGCAGCGGAAAGCCAGACAGGGGCACTGAAGCTTTCTTT. Translation: CASSGKPDRGTEAFF.

This chain joins TRBV9 and TRBJ2-1, with 7 positions matching TRBD2. The CDR3 contains 16 residues. Losses at the gene ends were 0 bases for V and 7 bases for J; bases not matched to a gene: 10. Germline V gives CDR1 SGDLS, CDR2 YYNGEE. DNA of the CDR3: TGTGCCAGCAGCGTAGGGGGCGGGAGAGATTGGAATGAGCAGTTCTTC. Its translation: CASSVGGGRDWNEQFF.

The chain recombines TRBV5-1 with TRBJ2-2, with 8 bases that match TRBD2. J gave up 1 base and V 2 bases, and 10 bases lay outside the gene matches. CDR1 and CDR2 (germline): SGHRS, YFSETQ. The CDR3 length is 18 residues. As DNA, the CDR3 is TGCGCCAGCAGCTTCGCGGGGGGCCGAGCTCAGAACACCGGGGAGCTGTTTTTT. Translation gives CASSFAGGRAQNTGELFF. Full variable domain (remainder filled in from reference TRBV5-1 and TRBJ2-2): KAGVTQTPRYLIKTRGQQVTLSCSPISGHRSVSWYQQTPGQGLQFLFEYFSETQRNKGNFPGRFSGRQFSNSRSEMNVSTLELGDSALYLCASSFAGGRAQNTGELFFGEGSRLTVL.

This sequence joins TRBV11-2 and TRBJ2-2; TRBD2 aligns across 9 bases. Germline CDR1 is SGHAT and CDR2 is FQNNGV. The CDR3 totals 17 residues. V gave up 2 bases and J gave up 1 base; unmatched junction bases: 5. CDR3 sequence (DNA): TGTGCCAGCAGCTTATCAGCGGGGGGCCAGAACACCGGGGAGCTGTTTTTT. Its protein product is CASSLSAGGQNTGELFF.

In DNA, the CDR3 is TGTGCCAGCGATATCCCGGGACAGATCCCTTATACGCAGTATTTT. Translated: CASDIPGQIPYTQYF. The V gene is TRBV28, the J gene TRBJ2-3; TRBD1 matches at 7 bases. Germline V CDR1 and CDR2: MDHEN, SYDVKM. This CDR3 has 15 amino acids. Germline trimming cut 8 bases from V and 7 bases from J; bases unmatched to any gene: 15. Complete variable domain (other parts from reference TRBV28 and TRBJ2-3): DVKVTQSSRYLVKRTGEKVFLECVQDMDHENMFWYRQDPGLGLRLIYFSYDVKMKEKGDIPEGYSVSREKKERFSLILESASTNQTSMYLCASDIPGQIPYTQYFGPGTRLTVL.

The genes are TRBV12-3 or TRBV12-4 and TRBJ2-7; tentatively, D is TRBD1 (5 bases). V lost 6 bases and J lost 3, with 9 bases in between. This CDR3 region has 12 residues. The CDR3 reads CASRSDSYEQYF. CDR3 nucleotides: TGTGCCAGCAGGTCTGACAGCTACGAGCAGTACTTC.

The chain carries TRBV25-1 and TRBJ1-1; perhaps TRBD1 as D (5 bases). This CDR3 has 14 amino acids. The V and J ends lost 1 base and 3 bases respectively, with 9 bases between them. Per the germline V gene, CDR1 is MGHDK and CDR2 is SYGVNS. The CDR3 DNA is TGTGCCAGCAGTGAATTTGGAGGGGACACTGAAGCTTTCTTT. This sequence encodes CASSEFGGDTEAFF. Together with reference TRBV25-1 and TRBJ1-1, the CDR3 gives the full variable domain: EADIYQTPRYLVIGTGKKITLECSQTMGHDKMYWYQQDPGMELHLIHYSYGVNSTEKGDLSSESTVSRIRTEHFPLTLESARPSHTSQYLCASSEFGGDTEAFFGQGTRLTVV.

The rearrangement links TRBV28 to TRBJ2-1; 7 bases map to TRBD2. The length of the CDR3 is 16 residues. Germline CDR1 and CDR2: MDHEN and SYDVKM. V lost 4 bases and J lost 2; bases outside the gene matches: 8. The CDR3 nucleotides are TGTGCCAGCAGTTCCCCCCAGGCGGGAGCCTACAATGAGCAGTTCTTC. It encodes CASSSPQAGAYNEQFF.

The rearrangement links TRBV20-1 to TRBJ1-1; D is unclear. This CDR3 contains 11 residues. Germline assignment: CDR1 DFQATT and CDR2 SNEGSKA (reference sequence). The V end was cut by 0 bases, the J end by 7 bases, with 6 bases between. The CDR3 loop is CSARDDNEAFF. DNA of the CDR3: TGCAGTGCTAGAGATGACAATGAAGCTTTCTTT.

The rearrangement uses TRBV7-9 and TRBJ2-3; 7 nucleotides match TRBD2. Germline assignment: CDR1 SEHNR and CDR2 FQNEAQ (reference sequence). This CDR3 region has 15 residues. J gave up 0 bases and V 2 bases, and 2 bases lay outside the gene matches. This CDR3 reads CASSLSGVSTDTQYF. Here the CDR3 DNA reads TGTGCCAGCAGCTTAAGCGGGGTGAGCACAGATACGCAGTATTTT.

J is TRBJ1-1 and V is TRBV4-1, with D tentatively TRBD1 (5 bases). CDR1 and CDR2 (germline): MGHRA, YSYEKL. This CDR3 has 13 residues. The V and J ends lost 5 bases and 4 bases respectively, with 11 bases between them. CDR3 bases: TGCGCCAGCAGCTTGGCAGGGTTCACTGAAGCTTTCTTT. Translation gives CASSLAGFTEAFF.

The chain is built from TRBV10-3 and TRBJ1-5, with TRBD1 identical over 8 bases. The CDR3 spans 19 residues. Looked up from germline, CDR1 is ENHRY and CDR2 is SYGVKD. With 0 bases clipped from V and 2 bases from J, the junction kept 12 bases outside the gene matches. The chain's CDR3 is CAISESRGTGPVGNQPQHF. The CDR3 region has the DNA TGTGCCATCAGTGAGTCCAGAGGGACAGGTCCGGTCGGCAATCAGCCCCAGCATTTT.

The sample holds one count of this clone. The chain couples TRBV7-9 to TRBJ2-2, with TRBD2 identical over 13 bases. The V segment lost 2 bases and the J segment 1 base; nucleotides outside the gene matches: 1. CDR3 length equals 17 residues. Germline V gene lookup returns CDR1 SEHNR and CDR2 FQNEAQ (reference sequence). The CDR3 coding sequence is TGTGCCAGCAGCTTACGACTAGCGGGGGGGAACACCGGGGAGCTGTTTTTT. Translated, it gives CASSLRLAGGNTGELFF. Supplemented by reference TRBV7-9 and TRBJ2-2, the full variable domain reads DTGVSQNPRHKITKRGQNVTFRCDPISEHNRLYWYRQTLGQGPEFLTYFQNEAQLEKSRLLSDRFSAERPKGSFSTLEIQRTEQGDSAMYLCASSLRLAGGNTGELFFGEGSRLTVL.

The V gene is TRBV5-1, the J gene TRBJ2-5; 7 bases map to TRBD1. Germline loops: CDR1 SGHRS, CDR2 YFSETQ. V was clipped by 0 bases and J by 1 base; unmatched bases: 6. CDR3 size: 16 residues. The DNA for the CDR3 is TGCGCCAGCAGCTTGGGGGACAGACGGGGCCAAGAGACCCAGTACTTC. Translated, it gives CASSLGDRRGQETQYF.

This chain uses TRBV19 with TRBJ2-3, with D possibly being TRBD2 (5 bases). V gave up 9 bases and J gave up 2 bases, with 24 bases separating them. The CDR3 extends over 17 amino acids. Germline values: CDR1 LNHDA, CDR2 SQIVND (reference sequence). CDR3 in amino acids: CASTWAPGIVATDTQYF. CDR3 in DNA: TGTGCCAGCACCTGGGCGCCCGGGATCGTAGCCACAGATACGCAGTATTTT.

The rearrangement links TRBV6-4 to TRBJ2-7; 7 nucleotides align to TRBD2. Unmatched junction bases numbered 5, after V lost 3 bases and J lost 3 bases. The CDR3 has 14 residues. Germline lookup yields CDR1 MRHNA and CDR2 SNTAGT. DNA of the CDR3: TGTGCCAGCAGTGAATCTGGGGGGGGCTACGAGCAGTACTTC. It is translated as CASSESGGGYEQYF.

This chain joins TRBV29-1 and TRBJ1-1, with D tentatively TRBD1 (5 bases). Trimming pared 6 bases from V and 2 bases from J, leaving 10 bases between. Germline V gene data show CDR1 as SQVTM and CDR2 as ANQGSEA. This CDR3 has 12 residues. The CDR3 sequence is CSVGATNTEAFF. CDR3 DNA sequence: TGCAGCGTAGGGGCGACAAACACTGAAGCTTTCTTT.

The chain employs TRBV10-3 and TRBJ1-3; 10 positions agree with TRBD1. Germline V CDR1 and CDR2: ENHRY, SYGVKD. With V trimmed by 4 bases and J by 8 bases, 2 bases remained unmatched. The CDR3 is 13 amino acids. The CDR3 coding sequence is TGTGCCATCAGTGGGACAGGGGGTTACACCATATATTTT. It encodes CAISGTGGYTIYF.

The rearrangement joins TRBV6-4 to TRBJ2-1; a possible D gene is TRBD1 (6 bases). The CDR3 is made up of 15 amino acids. The germline CDR1 and CDR2 sequences are MRHNA and SNTAGT. V was clipped by 0 bases and J by 4 bases, with 10 bases between them. CDR3 loop: CASSDSGTPYNEQFF. The CDR3 DNA reads as TGTGCCAGCAGTGACTCAGGGACACCGTACAATGAGCAGTTCTTC.